A single sample is the source of the 29 T cell receptor beta chains below, sequenced in a study of spatial heterogeneity in lung cancer. The time point: sample taken at primary tumor resection. The study's findings and limits: Counts of expanded alpha and beta TCRs within tumors tracked the tumor nonsynonymous mutation count.

TCRdb processed the 5' RACE reads anew with MiXCR; each CDR3 protein has one entry. Of 1,400 to 1,500 distinct CDR3 sequences in the sample, about 14% are singletons; the top ten hold 12% to 15%. No antigen has been assigned to these receptors. The starting material was lung tumor tissue, obtained at surgery. The receptors stem from a male donor with early-stage non-small cell lung cancer.

This clonotype is deemed medium-sized. V is TRBV27 and J is TRBJ2-6; the match to TRBD1 covers 11 bases. The J segment lost 3 bases and the V segment lost 5 bases, leaving 9 bases of the junction unmatched. CDR3 size: 18 residues. Germline loops: CDR1 MNHEY, CDR2 SMNVEV (reference sequence). CDR3 protein: CASSLDGQGAFGANVLTF. For the CDR3, the DNA is TGTGCCAGCAGTCTGGATGGACAGGGGGCTTTTGGGGCCAACGTCCTGACTTTC.

This clonotype has more than one count but fewer than ten. The rearrangement uses TRBV11-2 and TRBJ2-3; unclear D gene. Germline V lookup: CDR1 SGHAT, CDR2 FQNNGV. The CDR3 totals 15 residues. V gave up 7 bases and J gave up 1 base, with 15 bases separating them. For the CDR3, the DNA is TGTGCCAGCACCCAATGGTGGGTGGGCACAGATACGCAGTATTTT. It codes for CASTQWWVGTDTQYF.

The chain recombines TRBV5-4 with TRBJ2-7, with TRBD1 matching 7 bases. The CDR3 runs to 15 residues. From germline, CDR1 is SGHNT and CDR2 YYREEE (reference sequence). V lost 3 bases and J lost 5; bases outside the gene matches: 11. CDR3 sequence reads: CASSSVGTAFNEQYF. In DNA form, the CDR3 reads TGTGCCAGCAGCTCAGTAGGGACAGCCTTCAACGAGCAGTACTTC.

This clonotype is large. The gene calls are TRBV20-1 and TRBJ2-7; TRBD2 matches 13 bases. The germline V gene has CDR1 DFQATT and CDR2 SNEGSKA (reference sequence). V was clipped by 6 bases and J by 2 bases; unmatched bases: 7. This CDR3 has 15 residues. The CDR3 loop is CSASGLAGSTYEQYF. CDR3 nucleotides: TGCAGTGCGTCGGGACTAGCGGGATCGACCTACGAGCAGTACTTC.

By proportion, this clonotype is large. The chain has TRBV7-9 and TRBJ2-3; D is unresolved. Trimming took off 2 bases at V and 5 bases at J, with 11 bases between the two ends. The germline gives CDR1 SEHNR, CDR2 FQNEAQ (reference sequence). The CDR3 runs to 14 residues. The CDR3 DNA follows: TGTGCCAGCAGCTTATACGATAGGGAAGATACGCAGTATTTT. This codes for CASSLYDREDTQYF.

By its share, this clonotype is medium-sized. The chain carries TRBV11-1 and TRBJ2-5; D is undetermined. V was clipped by 2 bases and J by 0 bases, with 7 bases between them. The CDR3 spans 14 residues. From germline, CDR1 is SGHAT and CDR2 FQDESV (reference sequence). CDR3 DNA sequence: TGTGCCAGCAGCTTATATACAGACCAAGAGACCCAGTACTTC. Translated, it gives CASSLYTDQETQYF.

J is TRBJ1-2 and V is TRBV14; D unresolved. This CDR3 region has 15 residues. Germline assignment: CDR1 SGHDN and CDR2 FVKESK. Trimming cost V 4 bases and J 6 bases, with 18 bases left between them. The CDR3 DNA reads as TGTGCCAGCAGCCCCCCGGGAGGGCGCCGGGATGGCTACACCTTC. It yields the protein CASSPPGGRRDGYTF.

This clonotype is labeled medium-sized. The chain recombines TRBV5-6 with TRBJ2-7; the D gene could be TRBD1 or TRBD2 (5 bases each). There are 15 residues in the CDR3. Germline CDR1 is SGHDT and CDR2 is YYEEEE. The V end was cut by 6 bases, the J end by 4 bases, with 20 bases between. DNA of the CDR3: TGTGCCAGCACCCTGGCACCGGGACCGGATTACGAGCAGTACTTC. Amino acids: CASTLAPGPDYEQYF. The full variable domain, in which reference TRBV5-6 and TRBJ2-7 provide the parts outside the CDR3, is DAGVTQSPTHLIKTRGQQVTLRCSPKSGHDTVSWYQQALGQGPQFIFQYYEEEERQRGNFPDRFSGHQFPNYSSELNVNALLLGDSALYLCASTLAPGPDYEQYFGPGTRLTVT.

In its sample, this clonotype ranks as medium-sized. This sequence joins TRBV4-1 and TRBJ2-3; D is unclear. Germline V gene sequence: CDR1 MGHRA, CDR2 YSYEKL. The CDR3 length is 15 residues. Trimming shortened V by 1 base and J by 4 bases, and 12 bases separated the two germline ends. CDR3 in DNA: TGCGCCAGCAGCCAAGTTAGTTTGGTAGCAGATACGCAGTATTTT. This codes for CASSQVSLVADTQYF.

This clonotype has more than one count but fewer than ten. The chain links TRBV4-1 to TRBJ1-1; 8 bases are a match to TRBD1. Germline-derived CDR1 and CDR2 are MGHRA and YSYEKL. This CDR3 has 16 residues. The V segment lost 1 base and the J segment 0 bases; nucleotides outside the gene matches: 4. Here the CDR3 reads CASSQVQGVVNTEAFF. Here the CDR3 DNA reads TGCGCCAGCAGCCAAGTACAGGGGGTGGTGAACACTGAAGCTTTCTTT.

This chain uses TRBV12-3 or TRBV12-4 with TRBJ2-1; tentatively, D is TRBD1 or TRBD2 (6 bases each). There are 15 residues in the CDR3. The V end was cut by 7 bases, the J end by 4 bases, with 17 bases between. The CDR3 DNA is TGTGCCAGCACCTTAGGGGGACTCATATACAATGAGCAGTTCTTC. This translates into CASTLGGLIYNEQFF.

This clonotype was counted only a few times. The chain links TRBV15 to TRBJ1-1; D is uncertain. V shed 0 bases and J shed 1 base, with 3 bases lying between them. CDR3 length equals 13 residues. Germline CDR1 is LNHNV and CDR2 is YYDKDF (reference sequence). CDR3 amino acids: CATSRDKNTEAFF. CDR3 nucleotide sequence: TGTGCCACCAGCAGAGACAAGAACACTGAAGCTTTCTTT.

The CDR3 region is CASMSGIGASYGYTF. The CDR3 region has the DNA TGTGCCAGCATGTCGGGAATTGGGGCTAGCTATGGCTACACCTTC. The V gene is TRBV28, the J gene TRBJ1-2; maybe TRBD1 (5 bases). Germline V gene sequence: CDR1 MDHEN, CDR2 SYDVKM. V was shortened by 7 bases and J by 4 bases, with 19 bases between the two germline ends. The CDR3 consists of 15 residues.

This clonotype was seen a few times. The CDR3 region is CASSLSTPQTEAFF. The CDR3 DNA is TGCGCCAGCAGCTTGTCGACCCCCCAGACTGAAGCTTTCTTT. The chain recombines TRBV5-1 with TRBJ1-1, with D hard to call. Trimming removed 1 base at V and 5 bases at J, with 12 bases between. The germline gives CDR1 SGHRS, CDR2 YFSETQ. CDR3 size: 14 residues.

The chain couples TRBV25-1 to TRBJ1-2; D unresolved. V gave up 1 base and J gave up 4 bases, with 4 bases separating them. This CDR3 spans 12 amino acids. In germline, CDR1 is MGHDK, CDR2 SYGVNS. CDR3 DNA: TGTGCCAGCAGTGAATCTCGCTATGGCTACACCTTC. Residues: CASSESRYGYTF.

Of note for this clonotype: A much bigger clone sits one base away, suggesting this may be a read error. The chain is built from TRBV5-1 and TRBJ1-1; D may be TRBD1 (6 bases). Germline V CDR1 and CDR2: SGHRS, YFSETQ. This CDR3 is built from 15 residues. CDR3 amino acids: CASSHSGGASTEAYF. CDR3 nucleotides: TGCGCCAGCAGCCACTCCGGGGGGGCAAGCACTGAAGCTTACTTT.

In its sample, this clonotype is large (0.1 to 1%). DNA for the CDR3: TGTGCCAGCAGTTCCTCTAATTGGGGGCAGAGCTCCTACGAGCAGTACTTC. Amino acids: CASSSSNWGQSSYEQYF. The chain combines TRBV28 with TRBJ2-7; possible D gene TRBD1, 6 bases. V was clipped by 4 bases and J by 0 bases, with 19 bases between them. The CDR3 contains 17 residues. In germline, CDR1 is MDHEN, CDR2 SYDVKM.

J is TRBJ2-3 and V is TRBV11-2; D is unresolved. The length of the CDR3 is 13 residues. From germline, CDR1 is SGHAT and CDR2 FQNNGV. The germline V and J ends were trimmed by 0 bases and 2 bases, with 3 bases remaining between them. The CDR3 spells CASSLDNTDTQYF. The CDR3 DNA sequence: TGTGCCAGCAGCTTAGATAACACAGATACGCAGTATTTT.

This clonotype showed up just a few times. The chain joins TRBV9 to TRBJ1-1; no clear D. This CDR3 region has 14 residues. Trimming took off 0 bases at V and 0 bases at J, with 6 bases between the two ends. Per germline, CDR1 SGDLS and CDR2 YYNGEE. The CDR3: CASSVGTLNTEAFF. Written as DNA, the CDR3 is TGTGCCAGCAGCGTAGGGACTCTGAACACTGAAGCTTTCTTT.

This clonotype was seen just once. The chain carries TRBV18 and TRBJ2-7; 9 positions match TRBD1. The CDR3 is 14 residues long. The V gene end was trimmed by 6 bases and the J gene end by 4 bases; junction bases not matched to a gene: 7. Germline CDR1 reads KGHSH; CDR2 reads LQKENI. CDR3 DNA sequence: TGTGCCAGCTCCACCCGGGACAGGGTGTACGAGCAGTACTTC. Protein: CASSTRDRVYEQYF.

In this sample, this clonotype turned up a few times. The chain carries TRBV3-1 and TRBJ2-5; TRBD2 aligns across 8 bases. V trimming: 4 bases; J trimming: 4 bases; junction bases outside the gene matches: 8. Germline CDR1 is LGHDT and CDR2 is YNNKEL (reference sequence). The CDR3 has 15 amino acids. The DNA of the CDR3 is TGTGCCAGCAGCCCCACAGCGGGGGTGATAGAGACCCAGTACTTC. As protein: CASSPTAGVIETQYF.

This clonotype is categorized as medium-sized. The chain employs TRBV11-3 and TRBJ2-1, with TRBD1 as a possible D gene (6 bases). Trimming removed 1 base at V and 9 bases at J, with 10 bases between. This CDR3 has 13 residues. The germline gives CDR1 SGHNT, CDR2 YENEEA. The CDR3 region has the DNA TGTGCCAGCAGCTTAGTACAGGGATCTGAGCAGTTCTTC. Amino acids: CASSLVQGSEQFF.

By share, this clonotype ranks as medium-sized (0.01 to 0.1%). The genes are TRBV28 and TRBJ1-5; 7 bases are a match to TRBD1. The germline gives CDR1 MDHEN, CDR2 SYDVKM. V was clipped by 5 bases and J by 5 bases; unmatched bases: 12. The CDR3 is made up of 16 amino acids. CDR3 residues: CASSDRKTGPYQPQHF. Here the CDR3 DNA reads TGTGCCAGCAGTGACCGCAAGACAGGGCCCTATCAGCCCCAGCATTTT.

This clonotype showed up just a few times. The CDR3 protein is CSARDSGSYTF. CDR3 sequence (DNA): TGCAGTGCTAGAGACAGTGGATCCTACACCTTC. The chain combines TRBV20-1 with TRBJ1-2; D call uncertain. Germline V gene lookup returns CDR1 DFQATT and CDR2 SNEGSKA (reference sequence). The CDR3 has 11 amino acids. The ends were cut back, 0 bases at V and 10 bases at J, with 9 bases in the middle.

This clonotype is large within its sample. The rearrangement links TRBV20-1 to TRBJ1-4, with a tentative D call TRBD1 (5 bases). This CDR3 spans 16 amino acids. The germline V and J ends were trimmed by 0 bases and 5 bases, with 16 bases remaining between them. Germline-derived CDR1 and CDR2 are DFQATT and SNEGSKA (reference sequence). CDR3 amino acids: CSARDNRGAGNEKLFF. The CDR3, as DNA: TGCAGTGCTAGAGATAACCGAGGGGCGGGGAATGAAAAACTGTTTTTT.

By share, this clonotype ranks as medium-sized. The CDR3 reads CASSLGTAEAFF. CDR3 nucleotides: TGTGCCAGCAGCTTAGGGACAGCTGAAGCTTTCTTT. The rearrangement links TRBV7-9 to TRBJ1-1; TRBD1 might be the D (6 bases). The CDR3 contains 12 residues. Germline assignment: CDR1 SEHNR and CDR2 FQNEAQ (reference sequence). The V gene lost 1 base and the J gene lost 6 bases, with 6 bases spanning the gap.

This clonotype was counted only a few times. The chain joins TRBV9 to TRBJ1-2, with D possibly being TRBD1 (6 bases). CDR3 length equals 14 residues. The V gene lost 4 bases and the J gene lost 8 bases, with 18 bases spanning the gap. Per germline, CDR1 SGDLS and CDR2 YYNGEE. In DNA form, the CDR3 reads TGTGCCAGCAGCAACCCTGGAGGGGGTGAGGGCTACACCTTC. Its protein product is CASSNPGGGEGYTF.

Within the sample, this clonotype is medium-sized (0.01 to 0.1%). The CDR3 DNA sequence: TGTGCCAGCAGCCCCGAGGCGGGACGCGTGAACACTGAAGCTTTCTTT. It translates to CASSPEAGRVNTEAFF. The V gene is TRBV5-4, the J gene TRBJ1-1; a possible D gene is TRBD1 (5 bases). This CDR3 is 16 amino acids long. CDR1 is SGHNT and CDR2 is YYREEE in the germline V gene (reference sequence). V was clipped by 4 bases and J by 0 bases, with 16 bases between them.

This clonotype counts as medium-sized. This chain connects TRBV27 to TRBJ1-5, with a tentative D call TRBD1 (6 bases). Trimming pared 3 bases from V and 6 bases from J, leaving 12 bases between. This CDR3 is built from 14 residues. Germline assignment: CDR1 MNHEY and CDR2 SMNVEV (reference sequence). CDR3 sequence: CASSFSRGGQPQHF. DNA for the CDR3: TGTGCCAGCAGTTTTTCCAGGGGAGGTCAGCCCCAGCATTTT.